This record concerns one TCR beta chain sequence. Its antigen is currently not known. A single base separates this from a much larger clone, so it may be a read error. This sample is part of a study of tumor and adjacent non-tumor tissue in lung cancer (dated by TCRdb to about 2018). Turning to the overall study: The cohort included 12 adenocarcinoma, 2 squamous cell carcinoma and 1 small cell lung cancer patients. The approximately 15 patients were aged roughly 31 to 80 years, included about ten men and 5 women, and had TNM stage I to III disease. A total of some 130,000,000 productive TCRbeta reads were generated by sequencing, corresponding to an average of roughly 4.1 million reads per sample. The study compared bulk TCRbeta repertoires from lung tumor tissue and matched distant non-tumor lung tissue of about 14 lung cancer patients. For each patient, one tumor sample and one normal lung sample were taken, giving thirty paired specimens that underwent TCRbeta CDR3 sequencing.

General study outcomes and caveats: Neither the sequencing platform nor unique molecular identifiers are named or mentioned anywhere in the methods. Tumor tissue showed significantly greater TCR diversity (inverse Simpson) than normal lung tissue (approximately 400 vs 170, P = 0.0075, Mann-Whitney U test). The top 100 clones made up a significantly larger cumulative share of the repertoire in normal lung than in tumor tissue. TCR diversity was significantly higher in younger patients, and higher tumor TCR diversity was associated with shorter overall and disease-free survival. Because peripheral blood was not sequenced, the blood TCRbeta repertoires of the lung cancer patients in the study went unexamined. Only about 14 patients were in the cohort, and the authors stated that larger samples and more detailed clinical data are needed.

Library creation used multiplex PCR. Sequencing took place on an Illumina HiSeq 2500. Following protocols modified from ARM-PCR, the researchers constructed TCRbeta libraries through three rounds of nested PCR with primers (Table S4). Before sequencing, PCR products of 200-500 bp were excised from the gel and purified with the QIAquick gel extraction kit. The authors' pipeline ran thus. Trimmomatic was used to clean the reads, FLASH merged the cleaned reads into complete CDR3 sequences, and MiTCR assigned the sequences to V(D)J germline segments. VDJtools was used to compute clonal diversity as the inverse Simpson's index. In-frame sequences lacking a premature stop codon were counted as productive reads. TCRdb ran its own pipeline on the public reads, namely fastp trimming at Q25 and MiXCR clone calling, and kept in-frame beta chains. Each record represents a unique CDR3 protein, reported with the most common genes and DNA among its rows. The V and J calls here are based on TCRdb, not the publication. The table for this sample lists approximately 120,000 distinct CDR3 sequences; roughly two thirds of them were counted only once. The ten biggest clones cover 15% to 20% of the sample.

At the junction V is shortened by 10 bases and J by 0 bases, with 14 bases in between. Sequences WSHSY (CDR1) and SAAADI (CDR2) are obtained from the germline V gene. Inclusive of the bounding cysteine and phenylalanine, the CDR3 is 14 residues long. Only CDR3 DNA is held: 42 bases, read in frame from base 1. RNA was extracted from bulk unsorted tissue and checked for quality with a NanoDrop ND-1000 and an Agilent 2100. Distant non-tumor tissue taken more than 3 cm from the tumor edge was used as the normal lung sample. Donors were newly diagnosed lung cancer patients admitted for thoracic surgery in China between August and November 2014, without prior chemotherapy. Patients with previous radiotherapy or chemotherapy, or with another concurrent cancer, were excluded from the study. Surgical tissue pieces of 1-2 cm3 were preserved in RNAlater solution and stored at -80 °C until use.

The rearranged segments are TRBV10-2 and TRBJ2-3; the D gene is perhaps TRBD1, on 5 matching bases. Source material: distant non-tumor lung tissue. This receptor was taken from a man in his sixties with non-small cell lung cancer. The CDR3 amino acid sequence is: CANSNQGSTDTQYF. The nucleotides are TGCGCCAACAGCAATCAGGGCAGCACAGATACGCAGTATTTT.